A single sample is the source of the 32 T cell receptor beta chains below, sequenced in a study of cytomegalovirus exposure and HLA in healthy donors. TCRdb keeps only in-frame clones here, not all; method: immunoSEQ multiplex PCR. The sample consists of around 100,000 clones, roughly 85% of them appearing once. The sequencing input was PBMCs. These receptors originate from a man younger than 35 in good health and CMV-seropositive.

This chain uses TRBV25-1 with TRBJ2-2, with D maybe TRBD2 (5 bases). Germline values: CDR1 MGHDK, CDR2 SYGVNS. This CDR3 has 14 amino acids. Trimming took 7 bases from V and 4 from J, leaving 13 bases between them. The CDR3 nucleotides read TGTGCCAGCACCGAGGGCGCGGGCACCGGGGAGCTGTTTTTT. This sequence encodes CASTEGAGTGELFF.

The rearrangement joins TRBV5-4 to TRBJ2-5, with D possibly being TRBD2 (6 bases). V gave up 2 bases and J gave up 5 bases, with 16 bases separating them. The CDR3 is 15 residues long. Germline CDR1 reads SGHNT; CDR2 reads YYREEE (reference sequence). CDR3 region: CASSFTWGESETQYF. Here the CDR3 DNA reads TGTGCCAGCAGCTTCACTTGGGGGGAGTCGGAGACCCAGTACTTC.

This clone was picked up one time. The rearrangement uses TRBV25-1 and TRBJ2-1, with TRBD2 matching 7 bases. The CDR3 has 16 residues. CDR1 is MGHDK and CDR2 is SYGVNS in the germline V gene. J lost 4 bases, V lost 1 base, and 7 bases had no gene match. This CDR3 is CASSELSSGFYNEQFF. The CDR3 DNA is TGTGCCAGCAGTGAATTGTCTAGCGGATTTTACAATGAGCAGTTCTTC.

The chain combines TRBV2 with TRBJ2-1, with TRBD2 matching 7 bases. Trimming cost V 8 bases and J 0 bases; bases outside gene matches: 4. Germline-derived CDR1 and CDR2 are SNHLY and FYNNEI. The CDR3 has 14 residues. CDR3 DNA sequence: TGTGCCAGCGGGAGCGGGATCTCCTACAATGAGCAGTTCTTC. Translating gives CASGSGISYNEQFF. Drawing the rest from reference TRBV2 and TRBJ2-1, the complete variable domain is EPEVTQTPSHQVTQMGQEVILRCVPISNHLYFYWYRQILGQKVEFLVSFYNNEISEKSEIFDDQFSVERPDGSNFTLKIRSTKLEDSAMYFCASGSGISYNEQFFGPGTRLTVL.

The V gene is TRBV19, the J gene TRBJ2-7, with 10 bases aligning to TRBD1. The CDR3 contains 14 residues. Trimming removed 4 bases from V and 3 bases from J; junction bases left unmatched: 3. Germline V gene sequence: CDR1 LNHDA, CDR2 SQIVND (reference sequence). CDR3 in amino acids: CASSTDRGLYEQYF. CDR3 nucleotide sequence: TGTGCCAGTAGTACAGACAGGGGGCTCTACGAGCAGTACTTC.

The rearrangement links TRBV6-6 to TRBJ2-5; 9 nucleotides agree with TRBD1. Germline lookup yields CDR1 MNHNY and CDR2 SVGAGI (reference sequence). The ends lost 2 bases at V and 5 bases at J; junction bases unmatched: 9. The CDR3 has 16 amino acids. The CDR3 nucleotides are TGTGCCAGCAGTTACCTGGCGGACAGGGGTAGTGAGACCCAGTACTTC. It yields the protein CASSYLADRGSETQYF.

The V gene is TRBV19, the J gene TRBJ1-1; the D gene is possibly TRBD1 (5 bases). This CDR3 has 20 residues. Germline assignment: CDR1 LNHDA and CDR2 SQIVND (reference sequence). Trimming took 8 bases from V and 4 from J, leaving 35 bases between them. CDR3 region: CASPPGTEDFGGWVSTEAFF. The DNA for the CDR3 is TGTGCCAGTCCACCCGGGACTGAAGACTTTGGGGGTTGGGTGAGCACTGAAGCTTTCTTT.

This sequence joins TRBV25-1 and TRBJ2-5; D remains ambiguous. The CDR3 is 14 residues long. Germline V CDR1 and CDR2: MGHDK, SYGVNS. Trimming removed 2 bases at V and 3 bases at J, with 10 bases between. The CDR3 is CASSEPPPEETQYF. The CDR3 DNA is TGTGCCAGCAGTGAACCCCCCCCGGAAGAGACCCAGTACTTC.

This rearrangement joins TRBV5-6 to TRBJ1-5; 8 positions match TRBD1. The CDR3 is 14 residues long. The V and J ends lost 2 bases and 4 bases, in that order; junction bases with no gene match: 2. Germline CDR1 is SGHDT and CDR2 is YYEEEE. The CDR3 nucleotides read TGTGCCAGCAGCTTTGGACAGGGTAATCAGCCCCAGCATTTT. It yields the protein CASSFGQGNQPQHF. Complete variable domain (other parts from reference TRBV5-6 and TRBJ1-5): DAGVTQSPTHLIKTRGQQVTLRCSPKSGHDTVSWYQQALGQGPQFIFQYYEEEERQRGNFPDRFSGHQFPNYSSELNVNALLLGDSALYLCASSFGQGNQPQHFGDGTRLSIL.

The chain joins TRBV18 to TRBJ2-1; D is ambiguous. CDR3 length: 15 amino acids. Germline values: CDR1 KGHSH, CDR2 LQKENI. The V end lost 2 bases, the J end lost 8 bases, and 16 bases lay between the germline ends. This CDR3 reads CASSPEVKAADEQFF. CDR3 bases: TGTGCCAGCTCACCAGAAGTCAAGGCGGCGGATGAGCAGTTCTTC. Combining the CDR3 with reference TRBV18 and TRBJ2-1 gives the whole variable domain NAGVMQNPRHLVRRRGQEARLRCSPMKGHSHVYWYRQLPEEGLKFMVYLQKENIIDESGMPKERFSAEFPKEGPSILRIQQVVRGDSAAYFCASSPEVKAADEQFFGPGTRLTVL.

The rearrangement uses TRBV10-1 and TRBJ1-1, with D tentatively TRBD1 (5 bases). This CDR3 has 14 residues. Germline CDR1 and CDR2: WNHNN and SYGVQD (reference sequence). Trimming removed 0 bases from V and 5 bases from J, with 10 bases in between. For the CDR3, the DNA is TGCGCCAGCAGTGAGTCCGGGGGAAGAACTGAAGCTTTCTTT. Translating it yields CASSESGGRTEAFF.

The V gene is TRBV5-6, the J gene TRBJ2-7; TRBD1 agrees at 7 bases. Trimming removed 0 bases from V and 2 bases from J; junction bases left unmatched: 2. The CDR3 has 14 residues. CDR1 is SGHDT and CDR2 is YYEEEE in the germline V gene. The CDR3 DNA is TGTGCCAGCAGCTTGGATCAGGGGGCCTACGAGCAGTACTTC. Translated: CASSLDQGAYEQYF.

This clone occurred once. J is TRBJ1-1 and V is TRBV6-6, with TRBD1 matching 12 bases. Germline V gene lookup returns CDR1 MNHNY and CDR2 SVGAGI (reference sequence). The CDR3 covers 15 residues. The V and J ends lost 6 bases and 8 bases, in that order; junction bases with no gene match: 10. CDR3 sequence: CASSSPGQGASEAFF. The DNA of the CDR3 is TGTGCCAGCAGCTCACCGGGACAGGGGGCGTCAGAAGCTTTCTTT.

The chain joins TRBV5-1 to TRBJ1-1; tentative D call: TRBD1 (6 bases). The V end lost 4 bases, the J end lost 1 base, and 8 bases lay between the germline ends. The CDR3 totals 13 residues. Looked up from germline, CDR1 is SGHRS and CDR2 is YFSETQ. This CDR3 reads CASSQGQNTEAFF. The CDR3 coding sequence is TGCGCCAGCAGCCAGGGACAGAACACTGAAGCTTTCTTT.

The V gene is TRBV5-6, the J gene TRBJ2-3; D perhaps matches TRBD1 (5 bases). CDR3 length: 16 residues. Germline lookup yields CDR1 SGHDT and CDR2 YYEEEE. Trimming pared 1 base from V and 0 bases from J, leaving 12 bases between. The DNA of the CDR3 is TGTGCCAGCAGCTTGTTGCTGGACATCAGCACAGATACGCAGTATTTT. Protein product: CASSLLLDISTDTQYF.

In DNA form, the CDR3 reads TGTGCCAGCACCTCGACAGGGGGTGCGTACGAGCAGTACTTC. Amino acids: CASTSTGGAYEQYF. J is TRBJ2-7 and V is TRBV28; 9 bases are shared with TRBD1. This CDR3 has 14 residues. With 7 bases clipped from V and 4 bases from J, the junction kept 8 bases outside the gene matches. Germline V gene lookup returns CDR1 MDHEN and CDR2 SYDVKM.

V usage is TRBV5-8 and J usage is TRBJ1-5; 8 bases map to TRBD1. The germline V gene has CDR1 SGHTS and CDR2 YDEGEE. Trimming cost V 4 bases and J 8 bases; bases outside gene matches: 11. This CDR3 has 15 amino acids. The CDR3 bases are TGTGCCAGCAGCCTCCAGACAGGGGCTGGGGAGCCCCAGCATTTT. Translating gives CASSLQTGAGEPQHF.

This chain joins TRBV28 and TRBJ1-4; D call uncertain. Germline V gene lookup returns CDR1 MDHEN and CDR2 SYDVKM. The CDR3 length is 15 residues. Between the trimmed V and J ends, which lost 1 base and 2 bases, there was a span of 8 bases. In DNA, the CDR3 is TGTGCCAGCAGTTTATTAGGTAGCACTAATGAAAAACTGTTTTTT. Protein: CASSLLGSTNEKLFF.

CDR3 amino acids: CASSPPTGDTGELFF. In DNA, the CDR3 is TGTGCCAGCTCACCACCGACAGGGGACACCGGGGAGCTGTTTTTT. This chain connects TRBV18 to TRBJ2-2; 8 nucleotides match TRBD1. The CDR3 consists of 15 residues. The trim removed 0 bases at V and 3 bases at J, leaving 0 bases unmatched. CDR1 and CDR2 from the germline V gene are KGHSH and LQKENI. Combining the CDR3 with reference TRBV18 and TRBJ2-2 gives the whole variable domain NAGVMQNPRHLVRRRGQEARLRCSPMKGHSHVYWYRQLPEEGLKFMVYLQKENIIDESGMPKERFSAEFPKEGPSILRIQQVVRGDSAAYFCASSPPTGDTGELFFGEGSRLTVL.

The J gene is TRBJ2-1, the V gene TRBV27; 11 bases map to TRBD2. CDR1 is MNHEY and CDR2 is SMNVEV in the germline V gene (reference sequence). After removal of 6 bases from V and 4 bases from J, the junction contained 2 bases not matched to a gene. The CDR3 contains 14 residues. As DNA, the CDR3 is TGTGCCAGCAGGGGGACTAGCGGATACAATGAGCAGTTCTTC. It specifies CASRGTSGYNEQFF.

This clone has a handful of counts. J is TRBJ2-5 and V is TRBV29-1, with TRBD1 matching 7 bases. This CDR3 is built from 14 residues. V trimming: 7 bases; J trimming: 3 bases; junction bases outside the gene matches: 11. The V gene's germline CDR1 is SQVTM and CDR2 ANQGSEA. Here the CDR3 DNA reads TGCAGCGCTGCCCACGGAGACAGGGAAGAGACCCAGTACTTC. Residues: CSAAHGDREETQYF.

The gene calls are TRBV6-5 and TRBJ2-5; 7 nucleotides match TRBD1. Unmatched junction bases numbered 11, after V lost 6 bases and J lost 4 bases. The CDR3 extends over 15 amino acids. In germline, CDR1 is MNHEY, CDR2 SVGAGI. CDR3 region: CASRDYWQGVETQYF. CDR3 DNA sequence: TGTGCCAGCAGGGATTATTGGCAGGGGGTAGAGACCCAGTACTTC.

A single count supports this clone. The genes are TRBV30 and TRBJ2-3; perhaps TRBD2 as D (5 bases). The germline gives CDR1 GTSNPN, CDR2 SVGIG (reference sequence). Trimming took 4 bases from V and 3 from J, leaving 11 bases between them. The CDR3 has 13 amino acids. In DNA form, the CDR3 reads TGTGCCTGGACACGGGGTGGAACAGATACGCAGTATTTT. Translating gives CAWTRGGTDTQYF.

This chain connects TRBV28 to TRBJ2-3; possible D gene TRBD1, 6 bases. V lost 3 bases to trimming and J lost 1 base, with 11 bases between them. The germline CDR1 and CDR2 sequences are MDHEN and SYDVKM. This CDR3 is 15 amino acids long. The CDR3 loop reads CASSFAGAGTDTQYF. The DNA of the CDR3 is TGTGCCAGCAGTTTCGCAGGGGCTGGCACAGATACGCAGTATTTT.

V gene TRBV6-1 combines with J gene TRBJ2-3; D is possibly TRBD1 (5 bases). The length of the CDR3 is 14 residues. Germline CDR1 and CDR2: MNHNS and SASEGT. V gave up 6 bases and J gave up 6 bases, with 16 bases separating them. The CDR3 region is CASSKTQGQDTQYF. The CDR3 DNA reads TGTGCCAGCAGCAAGACCCAGGGCCAGGATACGCAGTATTTT.

This clone was counted a few times. V usage is TRBV19 and J usage is TRBJ2-3; TRBD2 aligns across 7 bases. Germline V gene sequence: CDR1 LNHDA, CDR2 SQIVND (reference sequence). There are 15 residues in the CDR3. V shed 5 bases, J shed 2 bases, and the junction held 7 bases outside the gene matches. As DNA, the CDR3 is TGTGCCAGTAGTCGGACTAGTAGATTCACAGATACGCAGTATTTT. Encoded protein: CASSRTSRFTDTQYF. The full variable domain, completed using reference TRBV19 and TRBJ2-3, is DGGITQSPKYLFRKEGQNVTLSCEQNLNHDAMYWYRQDPGQGLRLIYYSQIVNDFQKGDIAEGYSVSREKKESFPLTVTSAQKNPTAFYLCASSRTSRFTDTQYFGPGTRLTVL.

Only a few counts were recorded for this clone. The chain employs TRBV6-1 and TRBJ2-7; a possible D gene is TRBD1 (6 bases). V lost 3 bases and J 3 bases, leaving 15 bases between the germline ends. This CDR3 has 15 amino acids. CDR1 and CDR2 from the germline V gene are MNHNS and SASEGT. Here the CDR3 DNA reads TGTGCCAGCAGTGAGGGACACTACCTAGTCTACGAGCAGTACTTC. Encoded protein: CASSEGHYLVYEQYF.

The rearrangement uses TRBV25-1 and TRBJ2-7, with D possibly matching TRBD1 (7 bases). The CDR3 consists of 16 residues. The V end lost 1 base, the J end lost 3 bases, and 16 bases lay between the germline ends. Germline lookup yields CDR1 MGHDK and CDR2 SYGVNS. This chain's CDR3 is CASSEWGDREDYEQYF. CDR3 nucleotides: TGTGCCAGCAGTGAATGGGGTGACAGGGAGGACTACGAGCAGTACTTC.

The rearrangement uses TRBV29-1 and TRBJ1-5; unclear D gene. The V gene's germline CDR1 is SQVTM and CDR2 ANQGSEA. Trimming pared 4 bases from V and 0 bases from J, leaving 7 bases between. CDR3 length equals 13 residues. CDR3 in DNA: TGCAGCGTTGTGGAGGATAGCAATCAGCCCCAGCATTTT. Translation gives CSVVEDSNQPQHF.

The chain carries TRBV28 and TRBJ2-1; 9 bases agree with TRBD1. The V gene's germline CDR1 is MDHEN and CDR2 SYDVKM. After removal of 8 bases from V and 12 bases from J, the junction contained 14 bases not matched to a gene. The CDR3 contains 14 residues. The CDR3, as DNA: TGTGCCAGCCTCCGCGGGGACAGGGTTCCTCGGCAGTTCTTC. Encoded protein: CASLRGDRVPRQFF.

The chain joins TRBV19 to TRBJ2-3; D is unclear. Germline lookup yields CDR1 LNHDA and CDR2 SQIVND (reference sequence). This CDR3 spans 14 amino acids. V shed 6 bases and J shed 0 bases, with 10 bases lying between them. This CDR3 is CASRSSPSTDTQYF. CDR3 DNA sequence: TGTGCCAGTAGGAGCTCCCCTAGCACAGATACGCAGTATTTT.

This clone was seen once. This chain links TRBV5-1 with TRBJ1-2, with 10 bases identical to TRBD1. CDR1 is SGHRS and CDR2 is YFSETQ in the germline V gene. The junction had 8 bases not matched to a gene; V was cut back by 5 bases and J by 4 bases. The CDR3 sequence is 15 residues long. Here the CDR3 DNA reads TGCGCCAGCAGTATTGGGACAGGGGTGAGCTATGGCTACACCTTC. This encodes CASSIGTGVSYGYTF.